One and the same sample provided the 2 T cell receptor beta chains below, sequenced in a study of T cell changes during pregnancy in multiple sclerosis. Sequenced by immunoSEQ multiplex PCR; TCRdb stores in-frame clones only, minus some. The sample consists of about 86,000 clones, under 95% of them appearing once. The input for sequencing was peripheral blood, taken in the first trimester of pregnancy. These TCRs come from a female donor in good health, enrolled as a control in a pregnancy study.

The J gene is TRBJ2-7, the V gene TRBV5-6, with TRBD1 identical over 8 bases. Germline V gene data show CDR1 as SGHDT and CDR2 as YYEEEE. Trimming cost V 2 bases and J 5 bases; bases outside gene matches: 6. CDR3 length: 14 residues. CDR3 DNA: TGTGCCAGCAGCTTCGGGTCGACAGGGGACGAGCAGTACTTC. Its translation: CASSFGSTGDEQYF.

This clone was seen only once. V and J are TRBV4-2 and TRBJ1-4, with D possibly being TRBD1 (5 bases). CDR1 is LGHNA and CDR2 is YNFKEQ in the germline V gene. The V gene lost 1 base and the J gene lost 6 bases, with 9 bases spanning the gap. CDR3 length equals 14 residues. CDR3 sequence: CASSQGRGDEKLFF. The CDR3 bases are TGTGCCAGCAGCCAAGGGCGGGGGGATGAAAAACTGTTTTTT.